This T cell receptor (beta chain) emerged from a study of CD8+CD57+ T cells in acquired aplastic anemia. Study summary: The sorted CD4+ and CD8+ cells yielded an average around 3.2 ug of DNA. Study-wide results and limits: The CD8+ Simpson's diversity of patients and controls was not significantly different.

This clonotype was found many times. Antigen specificity is unknown. The V and J ends lost 2 bases and 12 bases respectively, with 13 bases between them. The CDR3 runs to 12 residues. For CDR3 and TCR beta VDJ profiling, genomic DNA was the template used. MiXCR was run by TCRdb on the reads, yielding one entry per CDR3 protein. The profile shows around 500,000 distinct CDR3 sequences, around 30% of them singletons. Only patients with CD8+CD57+ cell expansion on flow cytometry were chosen for sequencing. There were no patients without severe acquired aplastic anemia. Each patient gave a blood sample that was collected before any therapy had been received.

The chain uses TRBV12-3 or TRBV12-4 and TRBJ1-2; a weak D match, TRBD1 (6 bases). The source of this sequence is a human donor with aplastic anemia. The sequenced sample consisted of sorted CD4+, CD8+, or CD8+CD57+ T cells (not recorded which) from PBMCs. The CDR3 is CASSLNTGSNTF. CDR3 nucleotides: TGTGCCAGCAGTTTAAATACAGGGAGCAACACCTTC.